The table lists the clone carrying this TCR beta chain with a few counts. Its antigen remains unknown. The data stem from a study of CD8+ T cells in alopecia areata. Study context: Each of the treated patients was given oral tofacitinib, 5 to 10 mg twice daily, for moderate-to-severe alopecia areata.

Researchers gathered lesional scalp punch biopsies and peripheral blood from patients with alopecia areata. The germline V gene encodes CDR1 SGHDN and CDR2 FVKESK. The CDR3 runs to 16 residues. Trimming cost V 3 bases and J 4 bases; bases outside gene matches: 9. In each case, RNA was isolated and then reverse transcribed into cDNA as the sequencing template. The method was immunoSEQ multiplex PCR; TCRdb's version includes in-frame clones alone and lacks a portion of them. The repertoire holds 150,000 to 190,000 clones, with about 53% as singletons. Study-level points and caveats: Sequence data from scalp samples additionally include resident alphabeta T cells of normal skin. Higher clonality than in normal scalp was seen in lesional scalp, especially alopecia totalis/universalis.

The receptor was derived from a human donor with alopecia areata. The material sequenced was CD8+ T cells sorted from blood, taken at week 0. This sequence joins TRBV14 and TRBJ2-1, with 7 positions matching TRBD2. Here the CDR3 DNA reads TGTGCCAGCAGCCAGGAGGCCCCGGGACTATACAATGAGCAGTTCTTC. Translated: CASSQEAPGLYNEQFF.